This T cell receptor (beta chain) was documented in a study of T cell responses to AZD1222 COVID-19 vaccine. Notes on the study in general: Regions 160-218 and 743-854 held dominance among vaccine-associated CD4 TCRs, which spanned spike. A reported finding is that nearly half of spike-specific TCRs target unmutated variant regions.

Only in-frame clones appear in the TCRdb table, and some are missing; sequencing was by immunoSEQ multiplex PCR. The sample shows about 120,000 clones, roughly 91% of them seen only once. Note on this clone: Its antigen is unidentified.

The CDR3 is 14 amino acids. V lost 3 bases and J lost 2; bases outside the gene matches: 4. CDR1 and CDR2 from the germline V gene are MNHEY and SMNVEV (reference sequence). Sequencing used peripheral blood, obtained 28 days after the second AZD1222 dose. The sequence was obtained from an adult who received the AZD1222 COVID-19 vaccine. The V and J genes are TRBV27 and TRBJ2-7, with 7 bases fitting TRBD1. CDR3 DNA: TGTGCCAGCAGTTTCTCCGGGACAGCCTACGAGCAGTACTTC. This sequence encodes CASSFSGTAYEQYF.